This T cell receptor beta chain was sequenced during a study of post-analysis software for immune sequencing data. Study summary: Included courses were relapsing-remitting and secondary progressive multiple sclerosis; progressive-relapsing multiple sclerosis was also included. Findings and caveats of the study: Comparison with controls showed significantly lower normalized Chao1 diversity in multiple sclerosis patients. Same-batch preparations were strongly co-clustered by F measure.

Unique molecular identifiers featured in each of the TCR beta cDNA libraries. The T cell input of roughly 1 to 11 million gave 400,000 to 500,000 cDNA molecules. Each CDR3 protein gets one entry after TCRdb re-called the PCR reads with MiXCR. The data hold about 540,000 distinct CDR3 sequences, with around a third observed a single time. In the case of this clonotype: Its antigen is unknown.

Sequencing used blood. This TCR was sampled from a girl aged 2-17 years with multiple sclerosis.

The CDR3 sequence is CASSPGSPFPYGYTF. The CDR3 DNA reads TGTGCCAGCTCACCAGGGAGCCCATTCCCCTATGGCTACACCTTC. The chain links TRBV18 to TRBJ1-2; D unresolved. The CDR3 covers 15 residues. Per germline, CDR1 KGHSH and CDR2 LQKENI. V dropped 2 bases and J dropped 4 bases, with 14 bases sitting between them.